Shown below are 18 T cell receptor beta chains from a single sample sequenced in a study of cytomegalovirus exposure and HLA in healthy donors. Use of 60 Vbeta and 13 Jbeta primers characterized the PCR. Produced via immunoSEQ multiplex PCR; TCRdb's table is partial and in-frame only. The data show 170,000 or so clones, roughly 84% seen once. The sequenced material came from PBMCs. These receptors came from a boy younger than 10 in good health and CMV-seronegative.

This chain links TRBV5-5 with TRBJ1-2, with 10 bases aligning to TRBD1. CDR3 size: 16 residues. The junction had 10 bases not matched to a gene; V was cut back by 5 bases and J by 3 bases. Germline V CDR1 and CDR2: SGHKS, YYEKEE (reference sequence). The CDR3 is CASRQSGTGEYYGYTF. The CDR3 coding sequence is TGTGCCAGCAGGCAAAGCGGGACAGGGGAGTACTATGGCTACACCTTC. Full variable domain (missing parts from reference TRBV5-5 and TRBJ1-2): DAGVTQSPTHLIKTRGQQVTLRCSPISGHKSVSWYQQVLGQGPQFIFQYYEKEERGRGNFPDRFSARQFPNYSSELNVNALLLGDSALYLCASRQSGTGEYYGYTFGSGTRLTVV.

V usage is TRBV9 and J usage is TRBJ1-5; D gene ambiguous. With 4 bases removed from V and 6 bases from J, the gap between germline ends came to 14 bases. The germline gives CDR1 SGDLS, CDR2 YYNGEE. This CDR3 is 14 amino acids long. CDR3 nucleotide sequence: TGTGCCAGCAGCCCAGGCGGGGATCTTCAGCCCCAGCATTTT. Translating it yields CASSPGGDLQPQHF.

The chain combines TRBV7-9 with TRBJ2-2, with TRBD1 identical over 9 bases. This CDR3 comprises 17 residues. With 5 bases clipped from V and 3 bases from J, the junction kept 10 bases outside the gene matches. Germline V gives CDR1 SEHNR, CDR2 FQNEAQ (reference sequence). CDR3 region: CASSTYRDRDYTGELFF. CDR3 DNA: TGTGCCAGCAGCACTTACCGGGACAGGGATTACACCGGGGAGCTGTTTTTT. The full variable domain, in which reference TRBV7-9 and TRBJ2-2 provide the parts outside the CDR3, is DTGVSQNPRHKITKRGQNVTFRCDPISEHNRLYWYRQTLGQGPEFLTYFQNEAQLEKSRLLSDRFSAERPKGSFSTLEIQRTEQGDSAMYLCASSTYRDRDYTGELFFGEGSRLTVL.

The chain carries TRBV12-5 and TRBJ2-3, with TRBD2 matching 11 bases. J was trimmed by 3 bases and V by 5 bases; bases with no gene match: 7. The CDR3 is made up of 16 amino acids. Germline lookup yields CDR1 LGHNT and CDR2 FRNRAP. CDR3 sequence reads: CASGPRLAGLTDTQYF. For the CDR3, the DNA is TGTGCTAGTGGTCCACGACTAGCGGGGCTGACAGATACGCAGTATTTT.

The rearrangement uses TRBV28 and TRBJ2-7; D uncertain. Trimming pared 0 bases from V and 5 bases from J, leaving 11 bases between. Germline V CDR1 and CDR2: MDHEN, SYDVKM. This CDR3 has 14 amino acids. CDR3: CASSLWSLSDEQYF. DNA of the CDR3: TGTGCCAGCAGTTTATGGTCCCTGTCCGACGAGCAGTACTTC.

J is TRBJ2-7 and V is TRBV6-1, with a tentative D call TRBD1 (5 bases). The CDR3 consists of 14 residues. The ends were cut back, 0 bases at V and 4 bases at J, with 10 bases in the middle. From germline, CDR1 is MNHNS and CDR2 SASEGT. The CDR3 nucleotides are TGTGCCAGCAGTGAAGCGGTCAGGGATTACGAGCAGTACTTC. Translated, it gives CASSEAVRDYEQYF.

The chain joins TRBV5-4 to TRBJ2-3, with 10 bases matching TRBD1. Germline CDR1 is SGHNT and CDR2 is YYREEE (reference sequence). V lost 0 bases and J lost 4; bases outside the gene matches: 2. The CDR3 loop spans 15 amino acids. The CDR3, as DNA: TGTGCCAGCAGCTTGGCCGGGACAGGGGCAGATACGCAGTATTTT. Amino acid sequence: CASSLAGTGADTQYF.

V gene TRBV29-1 combines with J gene TRBJ2-1; 10 nucleotides agree with TRBD2. This CDR3 is built from 16 residues. Germline V gene sequence: CDR1 SQVTM, CDR2 ANQGSEA. After removal of 4 bases from V and 8 bases from J, the junction contained 14 bases not matched to a gene. CDR3 sequence: CSVGPAGGPQYHEQFF. The CDR3 nucleotides are TGCAGCGTTGGCCCAGCGGGAGGGCCCCAATACCATGAGCAGTTCTTC.

The V gene is TRBV28, the J gene TRBJ2-7, with 14 bases that match TRBD2. J lost 0 bases, V lost 5 bases, and 9 bases had no gene match. The CDR3 contains 18 residues. Germline loops: CDR1 MDHEN, CDR2 SYDVKM. The CDR3 here is CASSAGLAGARSSYEQYF. The CDR3 bases are TGTGCCAGCAGTGCGGGACTAGCGGGAGCGAGGAGCTCCTACGAGCAGTACTTC.

CDR3 sequence: CSLLPGQANTEAFF. CDR3 DNA: TGCAGCTTACTCCCGGGACAGGCGAACACTGAAGCTTTCTTT. The chain carries TRBV29-1 and TRBJ1-1, with 8 positions matching TRBD1. V lost 8 bases, J lost 1 base, and 9 bases stayed unmatched. The CDR3 runs 14 residues. Germline V gene data show CDR1 as SQVTM and CDR2 as ANQGSEA.

V and J are TRBV9 and TRBJ2-7, with D perhaps TRBD2 (6 bases). V gave up 3 bases and J gave up 0 bases, with 19 bases separating them. This CDR3 has 17 residues. Germline V gene lookup returns CDR1 SGDLS and CDR2 YYNGEE. CDR3 nucleotides: TGTGCCAGCAGCGGGGGCACTAGCCCTCCTAGCTCCTACGAGCAGTACTTC. Translating gives CASSGGTSPPSSYEQYF.

This rearrangement joins TRBV4-2 to TRBJ2-7; 10 bases align to TRBD2. CDR1 LGHNA and CDR2 YNFKEQ come from the germline V gene. Losses at the gene ends were 4 bases for V and 4 bases for J; bases not matched to a gene: 4. This CDR3 region has 14 residues. CDR3 sequence reads: CASSPGLADYEQYF. CDR3 coding DNA: TGTGCCAGCAGCCCTGGACTAGCGGATTACGAGCAGTACTTC.

V and J are TRBV29-1 and TRBJ1-1; D ambiguous. This CDR3 is 13 amino acids long. Trimming stripped 6 bases from V and 1 base from J, with 12 bases between. Germline V gene lookup returns CDR1 SQVTM and CDR2 ANQGSEA. CDR3 nucleotides: TGCAGCGTCGATCGACCGGGGAACACTGAAGCTTTCTTT. Encoded protein: CSVDRPGNTEAFF.

The J gene is TRBJ2-7, the V gene TRBV25-1; 9 nucleotides line up with TRBD2. The CDR3 contains 17 residues. Germline V gene data show CDR1 as MGHDK and CDR2 as SYGVNS. The junction had 10 bases not matched to a gene; V was cut back by 3 bases and J by 1 base. The CDR3 DNA reads TGTGCCAGCAGTGATCTTGCGGGGGGGAAGGGGTCCTACGAGCAGTACTTC. It encodes CASSDLAGGKGSYEQYF.

The chain is built from TRBV19 and TRBJ2-7; 7 bases line up with TRBD2. The ends lost 3 bases at V and 3 bases at J; junction bases unmatched: 11. Per germline, CDR1 LNHDA and CDR2 SQIVND (reference sequence). The CDR3 runs 16 residues. In nucleotides, the CDR3 is TGTGCCAGTAGTATTATCCTAGCGGCAAACCTCTACGAGCAGTACTTC. This encodes CASSIILAANLYEQYF.

This chain links TRBV28 with TRBJ2-7; D is unresolved. Germline values: CDR1 MDHEN, CDR2 SYDVKM. The germline V and J ends were trimmed by 2 bases and 3 bases, with 5 bases remaining between them. This CDR3 is built from 12 residues. For the CDR3, the DNA is TGTGCCAGCAGTTTAACAGACTACGAGCAGTACTTC. Its translation: CASSLTDYEQYF.

This chain uses TRBV14 with TRBJ2-3; maybe TRBD2 (6 bases). CDR1 and CDR2 (germline): SGHDN, FVKESK. This CDR3 is 16 amino acids long. Trimming took off 4 bases at V and 6 bases at J, with 20 bases between the two ends. CDR3 protein: CASSRFRLDLRDTQYF. In DNA form, the CDR3 reads TGTGCCAGCAGCCGCTTCCGACTAGACCTAAGGGATACGCAGTATTTT.

This clone was counted once. CDR3 DNA sequence: TGTGCCAGCAGCCCCAAATGGGGGACAGGAGAGACCCAGTACTTC. Translation gives CASSPKWGTGETQYF. V usage is TRBV14 and J usage is TRBJ2-5; 8 bases align to TRBD1. CDR1 and CDR2 (germline): SGHDN, FVKESK. The CDR3 contains 15 residues. Trimming removed 4 bases from V and 4 bases from J; junction bases left unmatched: 8.